This TCR beta chain was identified in a study of T cell changes during pregnancy in multiple sclerosis. Sequencing was performed with immunoSEQ multiplex PCR; in TCRdb, only in-frame clones are kept and a portion is missing. This sample carries tens of thousands of clones, about nine tenths of them seen once, and the ten largest clones take roughly an eighth. The length of the CDR3 is 15 residues. J was trimmed by 2 bases and V by 0 bases; bases with no gene match: 4. The germline V gene has CDR1 MNHEY and CDR2 SVGAGI. The receptor's source is a female donor with multiple sclerosis, enrolled in a pregnancy study. The specimen was CD8+ T cells from peripheral blood mononuclear cells, collected in the first trimester of pregnancy. The rearrangement uses TRBV6-5 and TRBJ2-7, with 7 bases identical to TRBD1. The CDR3 loop reads CASSYSPGQTYEQYF. The CDR3 DNA is TGTGCCAGCAGTTACTCTCCGGGACAGACCTACGAGCAGTACTTC.